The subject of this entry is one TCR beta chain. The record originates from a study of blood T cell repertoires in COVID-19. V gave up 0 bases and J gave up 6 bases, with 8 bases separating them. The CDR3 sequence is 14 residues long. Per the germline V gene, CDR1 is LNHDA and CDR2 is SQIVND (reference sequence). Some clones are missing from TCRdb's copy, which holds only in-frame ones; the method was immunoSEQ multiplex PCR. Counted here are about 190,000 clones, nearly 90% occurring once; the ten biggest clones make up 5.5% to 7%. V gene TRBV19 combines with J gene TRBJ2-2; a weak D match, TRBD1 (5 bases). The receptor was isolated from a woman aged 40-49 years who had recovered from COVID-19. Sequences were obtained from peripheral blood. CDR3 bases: TGTGCCAGTAGTATAGACAGGGTCGCCGGGGAGCTGTTTTTT. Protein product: CASSIDRVAGELFF. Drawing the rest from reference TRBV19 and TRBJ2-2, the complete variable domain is DGGITQSPKYLFRKEGQNVTLSCEQNLNHDAMYWYRQDPGQGLRLIYYSQIVNDFQKGDIAEGYSVSREKKESFPLTVTSAQKNPTAFYLCASSIDRVAGELFFGEGSRLTVL.